This is a list of T cell receptor beta chains from one sample in a study of PD-L1 blockade in urothelial cancer. Method: immunoSEQ multiplex PCR; TCRdb's copy keeps in-frame clones and lacks some. This sample has roughly 45,000 clones; 65% to 85% occur once, and the top ten carry 15% to 20%. The sequencing used PBMCs, collected around atezolizumab (anti-PD-L1) treatment. The receptors derive from a man between 60 and 75 years old with urothelial cancer. Each CDR3 is given with its conserved first and last residue. The order of the fields is D gene, J gene, clone size, V gene, CDR3 protein, CDR3 DNA. The D gene is left open where the match is weak. Clone size is stated in some rows and not others, as once, few, many or a class when expanded.

TRBD1,TRBJ1-2,NA,TRBV19,CASSTTGRYGYTF,TGTGCCAGTAGCACGACAGGGCGCTATGGCTACACCTTC
NA,TRBJ1-1,NA,TRBV28,CASSPRLLEAFF,TGTGCCAGCAGTCCTCGACTCCTCGAAGCTTTCTTT
TRBD1,TRBJ1-6,NA,TRBV28,CASTGGNSPLHF,TGTGCCAGCACAGGGGGGAATTCACCCCTCCACTTT
TRBD2,TRBJ2-5,few,TRBV11-2,CASSPTLAGAGETQYF,TGTGCCAGCAGCCCGACACTAGCGGGGGCGGGAGAGACCCAGTACTTC
TRBD2,TRBJ2-1,NA,TRBV7-7,CASSPGLAGGNEQFF,TGTGCTAGCAGCCCAGGACTAGCGGGAGGCAATGAGCAGTTCTTC
TRBD1,TRBJ1-3,few,TRBV28,CASIQGTGNTIYF,TGTGCCAGCATACAGGGGACTGGAAACACCATATATTTT
TRBD2,TRBJ2-1,NA,TRBV18,CASSLEAGVYNEQFF,TGTGCCAGCTCACTCGAAGCGGGGGTCTACAATGAGCAGTTCTTC
NA,TRBJ2-7,NA,TRBV27,CASSLSGGKGYEQYF,TGTGCCAGCAGTTTATCGGGCGGGAAGGGCTACGAGCAGTACTTC
NA,TRBJ2-3,NA,TRBV20-1,CSGYSTDTQYF,TGCAGTGGCTACAGCACAGATACGCAGTATTTT
NA,TRBJ2-5,NA,TRBV7-2,CASTPYHLETQYF,TGTGCCAGCACCCCCTACCATCTAGAGACCCAGTACTTC
TRBD2,TRBJ2-7,NA,TRBV19,CASSIERGSIYEQYF,TGTGCCAGTAGTATCGAGCGGGGCTCAATCTACGAGCAGTACTTC
TRBD1,TRBJ1-1,NA,TRBV7-9,CASSFRGQGGTEAFF,TGTGCCAGCAGCTTCCGCGGACAGGGGGGAACTGAAGCTTTCTTT
NA,TRBJ1-4,NA,TRBV7-9,CASSLVSGNEKLFF,TGTGCCAGCAGCTTAGTGTCCGGTAATGAAAAACTGTTTTTT
TRBD1,TRBJ2-7,NA,TRBV18,CASSPGTGRTYEQYF,TGTGCCAGCTCACCCGGGACAGGGCGGACCTACGAGCAGTACTTC
NA,TRBJ1-1,NA,TRBV6-1,CASSPDPQGNTEAFF,TGTGCCAGCAGTCCCGACCCCCAGGGGAACACTGAAGCTTTCTTT
TRBD2,TRBJ2-3,NA,TRBV10-1,CASSDGGSTDTQYF,TGCGCCAGCAGTGACGGGGGGAGCACAGATACGCAGTATTTT
NA,TRBJ2-3,NA,TRBV7-2,CASSFRTVQDTQYF,TGTGCCAGCAGCTTTAGGACAGTTCAAGATACGCAGTATTTT
TRBD1,TRBJ2-1,NA,TRBV10-3,CAIRSGRGSNEQFF,TGTGCCATCAGGTCGGGCAGGGGGAGCAATGAGCAGTTCTTC
NA,TRBJ2-7,NA,TRBV7-9,CASSLGSLSPYEQYF,TGTGCCAGCAGCTTAGGATCCCTATCGCCCTACGAGCAGTACTTC
NA,TRBJ2-1,few,TRBV5-4,CASSSQDNEQFF,TGTGCCAGCAGCTCCCAGGACAATGAGCAGTTCTTC
TRBD2,TRBJ2-3,once,TRBV4-2,CASSQATSGTDTQYF,TGTGCCAGCAGCCAAGCCACTAGCGGTACAGATACGCAGTATTTT
NA,TRBJ1-1,NA,TRBV28,CASSLGGVRTEAFF,TGTGCCAGCAGTTTAGGGGGGGTCAGGACTGAAGCTTTCTTT
NA,TRBJ2-1,NA,TRBV5-1,CASSPGTSSLINNEQFF,TGCGCCAGCAGCCCAGGGACAAGTTCCCTCATTAACAATGAGCAGTTCTTC
NA,TRBJ2-5,NA,TRBV5-4,CASSYPDGQQETQYF,TGTGCCAGCAGCTACCCAGACGGACAGCAAGAGACCCAGTACTTC
TRBD1,TRBJ2-7,NA,TRBV9,CASSPDPGQHYEQYF,TGTGCCAGCAGCCCGGATCCGGGACAGCATTACGAGCAGTACTTC
NA,TRBJ2-3,NA,TRBV25-1,CASSRGVSEDTQYF,TGTGCCAGCAGTAGAGGAGTGTCAGAAGATACGCAGTATTTT
TRBD1,TRBJ2-5,NA,TRBV7-8,CASSPQGAGETQYF,TGTGCCAGCAGCCCACAGGGGGCAGGGGAGACCCAGTACTTC
TRBD1,TRBJ1-2,NA,TRBV7-9,CASSQGQGIAYGYTF,TGTGCCAGCAGCCAGGGACAGGGAATAGCTTATGGCTACACCTTC
TRBD1,TRBJ2-7,once,TRBV29-1,CSARTGAYEQYF,TGCAGCGCCAGGACAGGGGCCTACGAGCAGTACTTC
TRBD1,TRBJ1-1,NA,TRBV6-6,CASSYDRGLGTEAFF,TGTGCCAGCAGTTATGACAGGGGGCTAGGGACTGAAGCTTTCTTT
TRBD1,TRBJ2-5,NA,TRBV2,CASSEDRGQGETQYF,TGTGCCAGCAGTGAGGACAGGGGGCAAGGGGAGACCCAGTACTTC
TRBD1,TRBJ2-1,NA,TRBV7-9,CASSSIRDRVFYEQFF,TGTGCCAGCAGTTCTATTCGGGACAGGGTTTTTTATGAGCAGTTCTTC
TRBD1,TRBJ2-7,NA,TRBV6-5,CASSPDRTTYEQYF,TGTGCCAGCAGCCCGGACAGGACAACCTACGAGCAGTACTTC
TRBD1,TRBJ1-2,NA,TRBV28,CASQGFTGVNYGYTF,TGTGCCAGCCAGGGGTTCACAGGGGTTAACTATGGCTACACCTTC
NA,TRBJ1-1,once,TRBV29-1,CSVLPRMRNTEAFF,TGCAGCGTTCTTCCGAGAATGAGGAACACTGAAGCTTTCTTT
TRBD2,TRBJ2-5,few,TRBV6-6,CASSSGGAETQYF,TGTGCCAGCAGTAGCGGGGGGGCAGAGACCCAGTACTTC
TRBD1,TRBJ2-3,NA,TRBV27,CASSGTGFFTDTQYF,TGTGCCAGCAGCGGGACAGGGTTTTTCACAGATACGCAGTATTTT
TRBD1,TRBJ1-2,NA,TRBV30,CAWSVLAGGYGYTF,TGTGCCTGGAGTGTATTGGCAGGGGGGTATGGCTACACCTTC
TRBD1,TRBJ2-1,few,TRBV30,CAWSVRDRRIHEQFF,TGTGCCTGGAGTGTAAGGGACAGACGAATTCATGAGCAGTTCTTC
TRBD1,TRBJ1-1,NA,TRBV14,CASSQVTGGTEAFF,TGTGCCAGCAGCCAAGTGACAGGGGGCACTGAAGCTTTCTTT
NA,TRBJ2-7,NA,TRBV28,CASSLTRSQYF,TGTGCCAGCAGCCTTACTAGAAGTCAGTACTTC
TRBD1,TRBJ1-4,many,TRBV28,CASSPGQKRSTNEKLFF,TGTGCCAGCAGCCCGGGACAGAAACGCTCAACTAATGAAAAACTGTTTTTT
TRBD2,TRBJ2-6,once,TRBV11-3,CASSSSLAGVNVLTF,TGTGCCAGCAGCTCGTCTCTAGCGGGAGTCAACGTCCTGACTTTC
TRBD1,TRBJ2-2,NA,TRBV27,CASSLWGQGAGELFF,TGTGCCAGCAGTTTATGGGGACAGGGGGCCGGGGAGCTGTTTTTT
TRBD1,TRBJ1-6,NA,TRBV11-2,CASSLESGGDSPLHF,TGTGCCAGCAGCTTAGAGTCAGGGGGCGACTCACCCCTCCACTTT
NA,TRBJ2-1,NA,TRBV28,CASSLSALGYNEQFF,TGTGCCAGCAGTTTATCGGCCCTAGGCTACAATGAGCAGTTCTTC